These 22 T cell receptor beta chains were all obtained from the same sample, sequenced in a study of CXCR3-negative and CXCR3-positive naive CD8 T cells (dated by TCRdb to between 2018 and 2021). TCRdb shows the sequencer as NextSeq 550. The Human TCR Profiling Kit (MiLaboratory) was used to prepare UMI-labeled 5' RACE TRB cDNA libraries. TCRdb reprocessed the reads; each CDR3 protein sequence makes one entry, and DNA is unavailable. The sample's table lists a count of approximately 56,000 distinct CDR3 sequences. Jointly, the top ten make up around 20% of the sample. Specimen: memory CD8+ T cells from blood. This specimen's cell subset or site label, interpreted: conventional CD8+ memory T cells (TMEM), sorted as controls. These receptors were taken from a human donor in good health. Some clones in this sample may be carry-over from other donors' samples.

The CDR3 sequence is CASSDRLAGSDEQFF. This rearrangement joins TRBV6-4 to TRBJ2-1; TCRdb's D gene call, TRBD2, goes unchecked for lack of DNA. Germline V gene sequence: CDR1 MRHNA, CDR2 SNTAGT. The CDR3 is 15 residues long.

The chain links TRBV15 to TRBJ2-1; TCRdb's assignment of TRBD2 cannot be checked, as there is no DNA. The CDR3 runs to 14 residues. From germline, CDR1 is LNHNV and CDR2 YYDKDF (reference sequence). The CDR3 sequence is CATSRDGGYNEQFF. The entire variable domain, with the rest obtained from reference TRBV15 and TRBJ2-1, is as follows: DAMVIQNPRYQVTQFGKPVTLSCSQTLNHNVMYWYQQKSSQAPKLLFHYYDKDFNNEADTPDNFQSRRPNTSFCFLDIRSPGLGDTAMYLCATSRDGGYNEQFFGPGTRLTVL.

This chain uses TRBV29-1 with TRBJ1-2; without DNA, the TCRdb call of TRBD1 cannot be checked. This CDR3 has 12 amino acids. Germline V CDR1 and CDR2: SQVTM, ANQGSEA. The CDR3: CSVDSRVFGYTF. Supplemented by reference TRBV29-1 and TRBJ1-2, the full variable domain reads SAVISQKPSRDICQRGTSLTIQCQVDSQVTMMFWYRQQPGQSLTLIATANQGSEATYESGFVIDKFPISRPNLTFSTLTVSNMSPEDSSIYLCSVDSRVFGYTFGSGTRLTVV.

This chain's CDR3 is CATSPRWGKGNEQFF. This chain uses TRBV15 with TRBJ2-1. Germline V gene data show CDR1 as LNHNV and CDR2 as YYDKDF (reference sequence). The CDR3 totals 15 residues.

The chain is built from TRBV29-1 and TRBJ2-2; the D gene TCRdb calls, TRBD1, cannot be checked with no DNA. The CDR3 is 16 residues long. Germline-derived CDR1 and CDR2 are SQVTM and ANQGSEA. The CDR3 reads CSVVLLGTANTGELFF.

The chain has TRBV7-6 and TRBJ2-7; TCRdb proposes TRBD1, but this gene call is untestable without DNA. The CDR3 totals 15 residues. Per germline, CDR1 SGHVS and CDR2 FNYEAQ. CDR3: CASSLSPGSAYEQYF.

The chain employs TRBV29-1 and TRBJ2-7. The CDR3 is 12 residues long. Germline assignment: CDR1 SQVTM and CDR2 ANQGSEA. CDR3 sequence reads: CSVEGQPYEQYF.

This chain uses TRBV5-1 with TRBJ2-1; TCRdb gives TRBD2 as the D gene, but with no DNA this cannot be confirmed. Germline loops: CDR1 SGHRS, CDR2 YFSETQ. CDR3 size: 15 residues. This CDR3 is CASSFELAGEIEQFF.

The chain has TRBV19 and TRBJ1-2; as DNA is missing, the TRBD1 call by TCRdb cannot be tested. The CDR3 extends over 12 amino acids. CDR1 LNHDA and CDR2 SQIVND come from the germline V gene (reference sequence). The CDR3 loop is CASSISGDGYTF.

The CDR3 sequence: CSVEESGRNYGYTF. The chain has TRBV29-1 and TRBJ1-2. The CDR3 is 14 amino acids. Germline CDR1 is SQVTM and CDR2 is ANQGSEA.

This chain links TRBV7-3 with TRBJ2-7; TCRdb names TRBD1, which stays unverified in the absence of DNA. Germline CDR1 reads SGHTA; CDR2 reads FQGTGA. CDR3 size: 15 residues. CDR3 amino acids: CASSSLTGGSYEQYF.

This chain's CDR3 is CASSFGSQGSEQYF. The chain carries TRBV7-9 and TRBJ2-7; TCRdb names TRBD1, which stays unverified in the absence of DNA. Germline V CDR1 and CDR2: SEHNR, FQNEAQ (reference sequence). This CDR3 spans 14 amino acids.

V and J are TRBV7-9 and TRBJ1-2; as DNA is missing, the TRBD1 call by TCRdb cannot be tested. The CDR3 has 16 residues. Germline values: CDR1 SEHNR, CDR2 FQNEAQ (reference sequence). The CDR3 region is CASSTILDRVRDGYTF.

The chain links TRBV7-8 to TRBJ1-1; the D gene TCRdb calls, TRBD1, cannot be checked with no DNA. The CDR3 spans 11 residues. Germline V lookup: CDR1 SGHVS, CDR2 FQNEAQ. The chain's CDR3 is CASSTTDEAFF.

The CDR3: CASSEYTEAFF. The chain uses TRBV25-1 and TRBJ1-1. CDR1 MGHDK and CDR2 SYGVNS come from the germline V gene. The CDR3 is 11 residues long.

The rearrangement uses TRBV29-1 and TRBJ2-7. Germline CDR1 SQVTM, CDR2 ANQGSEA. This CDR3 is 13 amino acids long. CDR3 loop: CSVEDRLTYEQYF.

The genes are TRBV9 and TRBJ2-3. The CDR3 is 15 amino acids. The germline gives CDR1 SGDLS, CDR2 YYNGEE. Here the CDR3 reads CASSVGRRSTDTQYF. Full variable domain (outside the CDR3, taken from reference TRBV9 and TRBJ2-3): DSGVTQTPKHLITATGQRVTLRCSPRSGDLSVYWYQQSLDQGLQFLIQYYNGEERAKGNILERFSAQQFPDLHSELNLSSLELGDSALYFCASSVGRRSTDTQYFGPGTRLTVL.

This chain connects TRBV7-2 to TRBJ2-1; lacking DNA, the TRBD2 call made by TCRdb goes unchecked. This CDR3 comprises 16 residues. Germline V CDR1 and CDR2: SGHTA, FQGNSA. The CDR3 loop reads CASSLVLAGSYNEQFF. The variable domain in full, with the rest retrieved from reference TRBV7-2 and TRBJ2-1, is GAGVSQSPSNKVTEKGKDVELRCDPISGHTALYWYRQSLGQGLEFLIYFQGNSAPDKSGLPSDRFSAERTGGSVSTLTIQRTQQEDSAVYLCASSLVLAGSYNEQFFGPGTRLTVL.

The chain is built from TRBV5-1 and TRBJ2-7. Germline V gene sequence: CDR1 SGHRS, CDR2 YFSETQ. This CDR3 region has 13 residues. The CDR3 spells CASSQGAADEQYF.

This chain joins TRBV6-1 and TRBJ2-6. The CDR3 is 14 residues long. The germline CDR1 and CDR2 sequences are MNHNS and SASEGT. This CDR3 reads CASFLAAGANVLTF.

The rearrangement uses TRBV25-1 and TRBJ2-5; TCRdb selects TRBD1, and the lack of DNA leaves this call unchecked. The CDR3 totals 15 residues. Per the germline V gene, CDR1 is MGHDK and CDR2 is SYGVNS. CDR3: CASMLDRVLGETQYF.

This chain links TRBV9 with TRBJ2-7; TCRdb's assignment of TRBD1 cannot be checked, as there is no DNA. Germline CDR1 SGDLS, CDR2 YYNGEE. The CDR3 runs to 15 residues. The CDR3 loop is CASSRGTGLKDEQYF.